The 31 T cell receptor beta chains below come from one sample, sequenced in a study of molecular identifiers for immune sequencing clone quantification. MiXCR, applied by TCRdb to the PCR reads, yields one record per CDR3 protein. The sample includes 70,000 to 90,000 distinct CDR3 sequences, around 20% of them seen just once. Sequenced: naive CD8+ T cells from blood, with Jurkat cell RNA spiked in. Stated subset: FACS-sorted CD8+CD4-CCR7+CD45RA+ naive T cells. The receptors come from a human donor in good health. Some libraries in this study had Jurkat cell RNA spiked in.

This clonotype was detected many times. The rearrangement joins TRBV27 to TRBJ1-1; D may be TRBD1 (6 bases). The CDR3 sequence is 15 residues long. From germline, CDR1 is MNHEY and CDR2 SMNVEV (reference sequence). The germline V and J ends were trimmed by 2 bases and 1 base, with 11 bases remaining between them. CDR3 bases: TGTGCCAGCAGTTTAAACGGACAGTCGAACACTGAAGCTTTCTTT. Protein product: CASSLNGQSNTEAFF.

This clonotype came up a few times. This rearrangement joins TRBV19 to TRBJ1-5; D unclear. Germline V gene lookup returns CDR1 LNHDA and CDR2 SQIVND (reference sequence). CDR3 length equals 12 residues. V shed 5 bases and J shed 8 bases, with 10 bases lying between them. The CDR3 bases are TGTGCCAGTAGTTTCAACATGGAGCCCCAGCATTTT. Its protein is CASSFNMEPQHF.

For this clonotype: It may be a read error: a sequence one base away is much more abundant. Because the CDR3 is missing its conserved closing phenylalanine or tryptophan, this is likely a read error. The chain is built from TRBV12-3 or TRBV12-4 and TRBJ1-5, with TRBD1 as a possible D gene (5 bases). The CDR3 runs 18 residues. V dropped 2 bases and J dropped 0 bases, with 17 bases sitting between them. The CDR3 region is CASSLRMLDTYSNQPQHY. DNA for the CDR3: TGTGCCAGCAGTTTAAGGATGTTGGACACTTATAGCAATCAGCCCCAGCATTAT.

This clonotype was counted ten times or more. The J gene is TRBJ2-5, the V gene TRBV7-3; no reliable D call. The V and J ends lost 1 base and 1 base respectively, with 10 bases between them. Germline CDR1 reads SGHTA; CDR2 reads FQGTGA. The length of the CDR3 is 15 residues. The CDR3 DNA reads as TGTGCCAGCAGCTTAATGGCGGCCACCCAAGAGACCCAGTACTTC. It is translated as CASSLMAATQETQYF. Together with reference TRBV7-3 and TRBJ2-5, the CDR3 gives the full variable domain: GAGVSQTPSNKVTEKGKYVELRCDPISGHTALYWYRQSLGQGPEFLIYFQGTGAADDSGLPNDRFFAVRPEGSVSTLKIQRTERGDSAVYLCASSLMAATQETQYFGPGTRLLVL.

The sample holds many counts of this clonotype. The chain employs TRBV15 and TRBJ2-2, with D possibly being TRBD2 (6 bases). V lost 6 bases, J lost 4 bases, and 9 bases lay in between. The CDR3 is 13 residues long. In germline, CDR1 is LNHNV, CDR2 YYDKDF (reference sequence). Written as DNA, the CDR3 is TGTGCCACCAGGGCGGGGAGCACCGGGGAGCTGTTTTTT. Translated, it gives CATRAGSTGELFF.

The chain recombines TRBV3-1 with TRBJ2-7, with 7 bases identical to TRBD1. Germline values: CDR1 LGHDT, CDR2 YNNKEL (reference sequence). The CDR3 consists of 16 residues. V lost 3 bases, J lost 2 bases, and 10 bases stayed unmatched. Here the CDR3 DNA reads TGTGCCAGCAGCCAGTATCCGGGACAGAGACCCTACGAGCAGTACTTC. Protein sequence: CASSQYPGQRPYEQYF.

Only a few counts were recorded for this clonotype. The rearrangement uses TRBV27 and TRBJ1-1; a weak D match, TRBD1 (5 bases). The CDR3 loop spans 14 amino acids. V was clipped by 3 bases and J by 5 bases, with 13 bases between them. CDR1 MNHEY and CDR2 SMNVEV come from the germline V gene (reference sequence). This CDR3 is CASSLMARGTEAFF. In nucleotides, the CDR3 is TGTGCCAGCAGTTTGATGGCAAGGGGTACTGAAGCTTTCTTT.

The rearrangement joins TRBV6-5 to TRBJ2-1; 7 nucleotides match TRBD2. The junction had 4 bases not matched to a gene; V was cut back by 5 bases and J by 0 bases. The V gene's germline CDR1 is MNHEY and CDR2 SVGAGI. The CDR3 is 15 amino acids. The CDR3 loop reads CASSPVAGSYNEQFF. The CDR3 DNA is TGTGCCAGCAGTCCAGTAGCGGGCTCCTACAATGAGCAGTTCTTC.

This clonotype appeared a few times. The rearrangement links TRBV6-2 or TRBV6-3 to TRBJ2-5; D call uncertain. Trimming removed 6 bases from V and 1 base from J, with 6 bases in between. This CDR3 comprises 12 residues. Per germline, CDR1 MNHEY and CDR2 SVGEGT. The CDR3 reads CASRSPQETQYF. The CDR3 region has the DNA TGTGCCAGCAGATCACCCCAAGAGACCCAGTACTTC.

This clonotype came up many times. The CDR3 here is CASSSHARPYTDTQYF. The CDR3 DNA reads as TGTGCCAGCAGCTCCCACGCCCGGCCCTACACAGATACGCAGTATTTT. The chain has TRBV6-2 or TRBV6-3 and TRBJ2-3; the D is unclear. The V end was cut by 6 bases, the J end by 2 bases, with 18 bases between. This CDR3 comprises 16 residues. Germline V gives CDR1 MNHEY, CDR2 SVGEGT.

This clonotype was recorded at least ten times. CDR3 region: CASSLSPPGHQPQHF. The DNA of the CDR3 is TGTGCCAGCAGTTTATCCCCCCCCGGACATCAGCCCCAGCATTTT. The chain couples TRBV27 to TRBJ1-5; D gene uncertain. The germline V gene has CDR1 MNHEY and CDR2 SMNVEV (reference sequence). The CDR3 totals 15 residues. V lost 0 bases to trimming and J lost 5 bases, with 11 bases between them.

In the case of this clonotype: A much larger clone sits a single nucleotide away, making a read error possible. V and J are TRBV11-3 and TRBJ2-2, with D possibly being TRBD1 (6 bases). Germline values: CDR1 SGHNT, CDR2 YENEEA. CDR3 length equals 17 residues. The CDR3 loop reads CAGSLDPQGRGTGELFF. CDR3 nucleotides: TGTGCCGGCAGCTTAGATCCACAGGGACGAGGCACCGGGGAGCTGTTTTTT.

Regarding this clonotype: Here the CDR3 omits its conserved ending phenylalanine or tryptophan, so a read error is the likely source. The chain is built from TRBV7-2 and TRBJ2-5, with D possibly TRBD1 on 6 matching bases. The CDR3 has 12 residues. The germline V gene encodes CDR1 SGHTA and CDR2 FQGNSA. Trimming cost V 5 bases and J 3 bases, with 7 bases left between them. The CDR3 spells CASSPGEETQYS. The CDR3 DNA reads TGTGCCAGCAGCCCAGGGGAAGAGACCCAGTACTCC.

At least ten counts were recorded for this clonotype. The V gene is TRBV19, the J gene TRBJ2-2; D possibly corresponds to TRBD2 (6 bases). The CDR3 consists of 15 residues. V lost 3 bases to trimming and J lost 6 bases, with 14 bases between them. CDR1 LNHDA and CDR2 SQIVND come from the germline V gene (reference sequence). CDR3 protein: CASSIGGRQPGELFF. The CDR3 DNA reads as TGTGCCAGTAGTATCGGGGGACGCCAGCCCGGGGAGCTGTTTTTT.

This clonotype came up many times. The rearrangement links TRBV28 to TRBJ2-7, with D perhaps matching TRBD2 (7 bases). CDR1 is MDHEN and CDR2 is SYDVKM in the germline V gene. Trimming took off 3 bases at V and 6 bases at J, with 15 bases between the two ends. CDR3 length equals 14 residues. CDR3 sequence: CASSFRGGRLEQYF. The CDR3 DNA sequence: TGTGCCAGCAGTTTTAGGGGGGGGAGGCTCGAGCAGTACTTC.

This clonotype was detected ten times or more. The chain combines TRBV11-2 with TRBJ1-1; perhaps TRBD1 as D (5 bases). The CDR3 contains 13 residues. The germline CDR1 and CDR2 sequences are SGHAT and FQNNGV. Trimming took 5 bases from V and 6 from J, leaving 13 bases between them. The CDR3 DNA is TGTGCCAGCAGCCTCGACTGGGGGGCTGAAGCTTTCTTT. Amino acids: CASSLDWGAEAFF.

This clonotype has a count of ten or more. This sequence joins TRBV20-1 and TRBJ2-3, with a tentative D call TRBD2 (5 bases). V lost 3 bases to trimming and J lost 1 base, with 14 bases between them. Germline V lookup: CDR1 DFQATT, CDR2 SNEGSKA (reference sequence). This CDR3 region has 15 residues. The CDR3 DNA sequence: TGCAGTGCTAGGAGAGACTATCCCCGCACAGATACGCAGTATTTT. Residues: CSARRDYPRTDTQYF.

There are many counts of this clonotype. The V and J genes are TRBV9 and TRBJ1-5, with D tentatively TRBD1 (5 bases). Germline V CDR1 and CDR2: SGDLS, YYNGEE. The CDR3 sequence is 15 residues long. Trimming left V 0 bases short and J 4 bases short, with 11 bases between. The DNA of the CDR3 is TGTGCCAGCAGCGTAGATGGACACGTAAATCAGCCCCAGCATTTT. Translating it yields CASSVDGHVNQPQHF.

V and J are TRBV19 and TRBJ2-1, with D unclear. This CDR3 region has 13 residues. Germline V gene lookup returns CDR1 LNHDA and CDR2 SQIVND (reference sequence). Trimming took 3 bases from V and 2 from J, leaving 5 bases between them. For the CDR3, the DNA is TGTGCCAGTAGTATGACACCCTACAATGAGCAGTTCTTC. It translates to CASSMTPYNEQFF.

This clonotype was counted many times. This chain uses TRBV27 with TRBJ2-7; D is uncertain. Trimming took 5 bases from V and 3 from J, leaving 11 bases between them. CDR3 length equals 13 residues. Germline V gives CDR1 MNHEY, CDR2 SMNVEV (reference sequence). CDR3 DNA sequence: TGTGCCAGCAGTCTAGGACCCGTCTACGAGCAGTACTTC. Protein product: CASSLGPVYEQYF.

This clonotype was detected a few times. The rearrangement joins TRBV5-6 to TRBJ1-5, with a possible D match to TRBD1 (5 bases). Germline loops: CDR1 SGHDT, CDR2 YYEEEE. The V end was cut by 0 bases, the J end by 5 bases, with 12 bases between. The CDR3 runs 15 residues. CDR3 DNA sequence: TGTGCCAGCAGCTTGGGGAGGGGACTTTATCAGCCCCAGCATTTT. This sequence encodes CASSLGRGLYQPQHF.

Points on this clonotype: It may be a read error: a sequence one base away is much more abundant. V gene TRBV4-3 combines with J gene TRBJ2-3; D is perhaps TRBD1 (5 bases). CDR1 is LGHNA and CDR2 is YSLEER in the germline V gene. The CDR3 runs 16 residues. Trimming cost V 8 bases and J 4 bases, with 22 bases left between them. The CDR3 DNA is TGCGCCAGCGGCCCAAACGCTCAGGGCTTGGCAGATACGCAGTATTTT. It specifies CASGPNAQGLADTQYF.

Remarks on this clonotype: A read error is possible here, since a much larger clone lies one base away. V and J are TRBV20-1 and TRBJ2-7, with TRBD2 as a possible D gene (7 bases). Germline lookup yields CDR1 DFQATT and CDR2 SNEGSKA (reference sequence). The CDR3 length is 16 residues. The CDR3 bases are TGCGGTGCTAGAGATATGGCGGGGGCGCACTCCTACGAGCAGTACTTC. Translating it yields CGARDMAGAHSYEQYF.

This clonotype was recorded at least ten times. The chain joins TRBV4-3 to TRBJ2-1; D is possibly TRBD2 (6 bases). V was shortened by 0 bases and J by 4 bases, with 13 bases between the two germline ends. The CDR3 spans 16 residues. Germline CDR1 reads LGHNA; CDR2 reads YSLEER. Written as DNA, the CDR3 is TGCGCCAGCAGCCAAGATCGGCTAGCGAGATACAATGAGCAGTTCTTC. Protein: CASSQDRLARYNEQFF.

This clonotype occurred many times. DNA of the CDR3: TGCGCCAGCAGCGACGGGGAGAATGAAAAACTGTTTTTT. The encoded protein is CASSDGENEKLFF. The V and J genes are TRBV4-1 and TRBJ1-4; D is unresolved. Between the trimmed V and J ends, which lost 5 bases and 5 bases, there was a span of 9 bases. This CDR3 spans 13 amino acids. Germline V CDR1 and CDR2: MGHRA, YSYEKL.

The chain employs TRBV20-1 and TRBJ2-5; TRBD1 matches 9 bases. CDR3 length: 15 amino acids. The trim removed 1 base at V and 2 bases at J, leaving 5 bases unmatched. In germline, CDR1 is DFQATT, CDR2 SNEGSKA (reference sequence). Here the CDR3 reads CSARVAGQGQETQYF. CDR3 sequence (DNA): TGCAGTGCTAGAGTAGCCGGACAGGGGCAAGAGACCCAGTACTTC.

This clonotype was seen many times. The chain carries TRBV5-6 and TRBJ2-7; perhaps D is TRBD1 or TRBD2 (5 bases each). Deletions cut 0 bases from V and 10 bases from J, with 8 bases between. The germline V gene encodes CDR1 SGHDT and CDR2 YYEEEE. This CDR3 comprises 11 residues. The DNA for the CDR3 is TGTGCCAGCAGCTTGGGAGGGGATCAGTACTTC. Amino acids: CASSLGGDQYF.

As regards this clonotype: It may be a read error: a sequence one base away is much more abundant. The J gene is TRBJ1-1, the V gene TRBV12-3 or TRBV12-4; 8 bases are shared with TRBD1. The J segment lost 10 bases and the V segment lost 5 bases, leaving 9 bases of the junction unmatched. The CDR3 is made up of 13 amino acids. In DNA form, the CDR3 reads TGTGCCAGCAGTCTCGATGCGCAGGGGGCAGCTTTCTTT. This encodes CASSLDAQGAAFF.

This clonotype was picked up a small number of times. The V call is TRBV2, the J call TRBJ2-5; D is undetermined. Per germline, CDR1 SNHLY and CDR2 FYNNEI. CDR3 size: 17 residues. V was shortened by 1 base and J by 4 bases, with 19 bases between the two germline ends. CDR3 sequence reads: CASSEGLRQTAGETQYF. CDR3 nucleotides: TGTGCCAGCAGTGAAGGGCTCAGGCAAACGGCCGGAGAGACCCAGTACTTC.

This clonotype was seen only a few times. This chain uses TRBV19 with TRBJ1-2, with D unresolved. This CDR3 is 15 amino acids long. V was pared by 5 bases and J by 0 bases, with 13 bases between. The germline gives CDR1 LNHDA, CDR2 SQIVND (reference sequence). The CDR3 sequence: CASSLGGRSNYGYTF. The CDR3 DNA reads TGTGCCAGTAGTCTAGGCGGCAGATCTAACTATGGCTACACCTTC.

This clonotype was seen ten or more times. An end of the junction does not agree with germline; a read error may underlie this. V usage is TRBV6-2 or TRBV6-3 and J usage is TRBJ2-2; 8 bases map to TRBD2. The V gene's germline CDR1 is MNHEY and CDR2 SVGEGT. The CDR3 is made up of 15 amino acids. The CDR3 region is CASSYLSGSNGELFF. The CDR3 nucleotides are TGTGCCAGCAGCTACTTAAGCGGGAGTAACGGGGAGCTGTTTTTT.